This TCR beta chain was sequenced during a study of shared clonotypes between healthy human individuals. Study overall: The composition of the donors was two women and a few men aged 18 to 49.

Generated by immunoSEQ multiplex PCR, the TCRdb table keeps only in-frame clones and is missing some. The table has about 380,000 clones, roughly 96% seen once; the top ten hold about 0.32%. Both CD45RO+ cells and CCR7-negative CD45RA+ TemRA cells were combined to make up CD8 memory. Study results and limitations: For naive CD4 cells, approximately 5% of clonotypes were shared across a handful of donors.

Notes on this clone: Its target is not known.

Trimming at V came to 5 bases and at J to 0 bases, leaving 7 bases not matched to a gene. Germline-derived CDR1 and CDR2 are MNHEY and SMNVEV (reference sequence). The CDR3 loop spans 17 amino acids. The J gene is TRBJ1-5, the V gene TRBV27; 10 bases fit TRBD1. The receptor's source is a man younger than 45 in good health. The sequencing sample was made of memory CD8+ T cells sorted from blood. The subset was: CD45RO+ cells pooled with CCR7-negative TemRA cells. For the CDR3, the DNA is TGTGCCAGCAGTGATCGGACAGGGGGATATAGCAATCAGCCCCAGCATTTT. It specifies CASSDRTGGYSNQPQHF.